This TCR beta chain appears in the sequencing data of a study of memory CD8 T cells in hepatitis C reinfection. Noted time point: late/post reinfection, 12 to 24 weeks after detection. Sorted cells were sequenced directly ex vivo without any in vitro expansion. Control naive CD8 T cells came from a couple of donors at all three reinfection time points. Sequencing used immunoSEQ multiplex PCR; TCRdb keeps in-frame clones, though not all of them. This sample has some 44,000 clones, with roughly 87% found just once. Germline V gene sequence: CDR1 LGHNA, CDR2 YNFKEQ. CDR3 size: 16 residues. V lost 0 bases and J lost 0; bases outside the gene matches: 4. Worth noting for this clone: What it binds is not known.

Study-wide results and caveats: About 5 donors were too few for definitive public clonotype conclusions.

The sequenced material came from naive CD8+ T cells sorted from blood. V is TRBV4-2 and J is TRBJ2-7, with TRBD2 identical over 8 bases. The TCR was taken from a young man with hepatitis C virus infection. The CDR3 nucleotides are TGTGCCAGCAGCCAAGAGAGCACTAGCGGCTCCTACGAGCAGTACTTC. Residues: CASSQESTSGSYEQYF.